The T cell receptor beta chain under discussion was sequenced for a study of blood T cell repertoires in COVID-19. CDR1 is SGHNT, CDR2 YENEEA, per germline. CDR3 length: 16 amino acids. The V gene end was trimmed by 4 bases and the J gene end by 8 bases; junction bases not matched to a gene: 11. Sequencing used immunoSEQ multiplex PCR; TCRdb keeps in-frame clones, though not all of them. This sample yields roughly 240,000 clones, of which 70% to 90% are seen a single time; under 5.5% belongs to the top ten. Sequencing used peripheral blood. The TCR originated in a man aged 55 to 70 who had recovered from COVID-19. The chain joins TRBV11-3 to TRBJ2-1; 10 nucleotides align to TRBD1. DNA for the CDR3: TGTGCCAGCAGCTCGGGACAGGGGAATTCCCGGCATGAGCAGTTCTTC. Translating gives CASSSGQGNSRHEQFF. Full variable domain (rest looked up from reference TRBV11-3 and TRBJ2-1): EAGVVQSPRYKIIEKKQPVAFWCNPISGHNTLYWYLQNLGQGPELLIRYENEEAVDDSQLPKDRFSAERLKGVDSTLKIQPAELGDSAVYLCASSSGQGNSRHEQFFGPGTRLTVL.